The rows below give T cell receptor beta chains drawn from one sample of a study of T cell responses to AZD1222 COVID-19 vaccine. Repertoires were generated with immunoSEQ multiplex PCR, while TCRdb's copy carries only in-frame clones and drops some. This table holds approximately 100,000 clones, roughly nine tenths found once. Here the sequenced sample was peripheral blood, taken on day 0 of AZD1222 vaccination. These receptors were obtained from an adult in good health. The CDR3 runs from the conserved cysteine through the conserved F or W. The D gene is left open where the match is weak. Size values are once, few and many counts, or a class for expanded clones, and some rows have none.

V	D	J	size	DNA	CDR3
TRBV7-2	.	TRBJ1-6	.	TGTGCCAGCAGCTTATCAGGTCATAATAATTCACCCCTCCACTTT	CASSLSGHNNSPLHF
TRBV2	TRBD1	TRBJ2-7	few	TGTGCCAGCAAGGACAGGGTGGCTTCATACGAGCAGTACTTC	CASKDRVASYEQYF
TRBV6-1	.	TRBJ1-2	.	TGTGCCAGCAGTGAAGCAATGGGAGAGGAGGGCTACACCTTC	CASSEAMGEEGYTF
TRBV19	.	TRBJ1-4	.	TGTGCCAGTAGTATCACAGCAATCACTAATGAAAAACTGTTTTTT	CASSITAITNEKLFF
TRBV9	.	TRBJ2-1	.	TGTGCCAGCAGCCCTCCGGAGGGAGAAAAGCAGTTCTTC	CASSPPEGEKQFF
TRBV30	.	TRBJ2-7	.	TGTGCCTGGAGTGTCCGGGGCCTTTCCTACGAGCAGTACTTC	CAWSVRGLSYEQYF
TRBV12-5	.	TRBJ2-1	.	TGTGCTAGTGCGAAAGGGGGGCCAGGCTACAATGAGCAGTTCTTC	CASAKGGPGYNEQFF
TRBV25-1	TRBD2	TRBJ2-1	.	TGTGCCAGCAGTGAATTAGCGGGAGGCCTCTACAATGAGCAGTTCTTC	CASSELAGGLYNEQFF
TRBV5-1	TRBD1	TRBJ1-6	few	TGCGCCAGCAGCTGGGACAGGGATTCACCCCTCCACTTT	CASSWDRDSPLHF
TRBV5-6	.	TRBJ1-3	.	TGTGCCAGCGCCCCTACAGGAACTGGAAACACCATATATTTT	CASAPTGTGNTIYF
TRBV7-2	.	TRBJ2-7	.	TGTGCCAGCAGCTCGGGGTGGGCCGACTACGAGCAGTACTTC	CASSSGWADYEQYF
TRBV27	.	TRBJ1-2	once	TGTGCCAGCAGTTTATCGGAGTCCCATGGCTACACCTTC	CASSLSESHGYTF
TRBV28	.	TRBJ2-1	.	TGTGCCAGCAGTTGGGTTCAGGGCAATGAGCAGTTCTTC	CASSWVQGNEQFF
TRBV9	TRBD2	TRBJ2-1	few	TGTGCCAGCAGCGTAGTAAGCGGGGGGGTGGATGAGCAGTTCTTC	CASSVVSGGVDEQFF
TRBV4-1	.	TRBJ2-7	.	TGCGCCAGCAGCCAAGATATTAAGGGGGCCTACGAGCAGTACTTC	CASSQDIKGAYEQYF
TRBV6-5	TRBD1	TRBJ2-3	.	TGTGCCAGCAGTTCCGGGACAGAGAACACAGATACGCAGTATTTT	CASSSGTENTDTQYF
TRBV2	.	TRBJ2-2	.	TGTGCCAGCAGACGTTTAACCGAGGACACCGGGGAGCTGTTTTTT	CASRRLTEDTGELFF
TRBV6-2/TRBV6-3	.	TRBJ2-3	.	TGTGCCAGCAGTTTCCGGCAGGGGACAGATACGCAGTATTTT	CASSFRQGTDTQYF
TRBV4-2	.	TRBJ1-5	.	TGTGCCAGCAGCCAAGAGTTGATGGGATACGGAGATTCTAATCAGCCCCAGCATTTT	CASSQELMGYGDSNQPQHF
TRBV5-8	TRBD1	TRBJ1-2	few	TGTGCCAGCAGCCGCGGGACAGGGGGCTATGGCTACACCTTC	CASSRGTGGYGYTF
TRBV19	.	TRBJ2-5	.	TGTGCCAGTAGTCCCCGATTCGGCAGGGGGGTTCGAGAGACCCAGTACTTC	CASSPRFGRGVRETQYF
TRBV2	.	TRBJ2-7	.	TGTGCCAGCAGTGGAGCTCAAGAGCAGTACTTC	CASSGAQEQYF
TRBV4-2	.	TRBJ2-3	once	TGTGCCAGCAGCCAAGATCCTCCTAGTCCCTTCACAGATACGCAGTATTTT	CASSQDPPSPFTDTQYF
TRBV30	.	TRBJ2-5	.	TGTGCCTGGAGTTCGTGGGGGGCCCCCTTACAAGAGACCCAGTACTTC	CAWSSWGAPLQETQYF
TRBV2	.	TRBJ1-2	once	TGTGCCAGCACCTCACTAGGGAGCTATGGCTACACCTTC	CASTSLGSYGYTF
TRBV7-9	.	TRBJ2-6	.	TGTGCCAGCAGCTTAGCGCTTGAGTTCTCTGGGGCCAACGTCCTGACTTTC	CASSLALEFSGANVLTF
TRBV30	.	TRBJ2-5	.	TGTGCCTGGAGTATTACAAGTGGGACCCAGTACTTC	CAWSITSGTQYF
TRBV28	TRBD1	TRBJ1-2	.	TGTGCCGTCATGGTTCCGGGGACAGGAGGCTACACCTTC	CAVMVPGTGGYTF
TRBV27	TRBD1	TRBJ2-7	.	TGTGCCAGCAGAACTCAAGGGACAGCTGACTTCTACGAGCAGTACTTC	CASRTQGTADFYEQYF
TRBV5-4	TRBD1	TRBJ2-7	.	TGTGCCAGCAGCTTGGACAGGGGGGCCTACGAGCAGTACTTC	CASSLDRGAYEQYF
TRBV2	TRBD2	TRBJ2-1	.	TGTGCCAGCAGTGAGAACGGGGGGGTGTATGAGCAGTTCTTC	CASSENGGVYEQFF
TRBV7-2	.	TRBJ1-2	.	TGTGCCAGCAGCTTAGCGGGAGGGGATAATCGCTACACCTTC	CASSLAGGDNRYTF
TRBV5-1	.	TRBJ2-7	few	TGCGCCAGCAGCTTGGAAGACCCGTACTCCTACGAGCAGTACTTC	CASSLEDPYSYEQYF
TRBV5-1	.	TRBJ1-4	.	TGCGCCAGCAGCGCGTTGCCGGGACATCTTTATAATGAAAAACTGTTTTTT	CASSALPGHLYNEKLFF
TRBV27	TRBD1	TRBJ1-3	.	TGTGCCAGCAGTTTAGCGGGACAGGGGGTCGGCCGCTCTGGAAACACCATATATTTT	CASSLAGQGVGRSGNTIYF
TRBV10-3	.	TRBJ2-3	.	TGTGCCATCAGTGAGGCCCGAGGTCCAGATACGCAGTATTTT	CAISEARGPDTQYF
TRBV18	TRBD1	TRBJ1-5	few	TGTGCCAGCTCACCGGGACAGGGGGTGAATCAGCCCCAGCATTTT	CASSPGQGVNQPQHF
TRBV2	TRBD1	TRBJ1-5	.	TGTGCCAGCAGGGATCCGACAGGGACCAATGATCCCCAGCATTTT	CASRDPTGTNDPQHF
TRBV28	TRBD1	TRBJ2-7	.	TGTGCCAGCAGCATGACAGGGGTCGAGCAGTACTTC	CASSMTGVEQYF
TRBV6-5	.	TRBJ1-3	.	TGTGCCAGCAGACCCAGCCCCCACTCTGGAAACACCATATATTTT	CASRPSPHSGNTIYF
TRBV29-1	.	TRBJ2-6	.	TGCAGCGTTGAAGGGACAGCCTCTGGGGCCAACGTCCTGACTTTC	CSVEGTASGANVLTF
TRBV7-8	TRBD1	TRBJ1-5	.	TGTGCCAGCAGCTTAAGGACAGGGCTAAATCAGCCCCAGCATTTT	CASSLRTGLNQPQHF
TRBV19	.	TRBJ1-5	.	TGTGCCAGTAGTAGCACTTCCGTCGTAAGCAATCAGCCCCAGCATTTT	CASSSTSVVSNQPQHF
TRBV4-1	TRBD1	TRBJ1-2	.	TGCGCCAGCAGCCAAGCCGGGACAGTCTATGGCTACACCTTC	CASSQAGTVYGYTF